The 23 T cell receptor beta chains presented below share a single source sample, sequenced in a study of regulatory T cells in long-lasting Graves disease. Assembly of TCR beta libraries relied on iRepertoire HTBI primers together with Arm-PCR of CDR3 regions. TCRdb re-derived calls from the multiplex PCR reads in MiXCR, one entry per CDR3 protein. The sample has about 400,000 distinct CDR3 sequences, less than 25% seen once. As for time point: persistent/refractory GD, antithyroid drugs over 5 years with positive TRAb. Scientists built the TCR library using RNA that was extracted from PBMCs. This material consisted of peripheral blood mononuclear cells (PBMCs), taken when the disease was refractory, from a patient treated with antithyroid drugs. These receptors came from a female donor with Graves disease.

This CDR3 reads CASSFEVSPYEQYF. The CDR3 bases are TGTGCCAGCAGCTTCGAAGTATCCCCCTACGAGCAGTACTTC. V gene TRBV5-5 combines with J gene TRBJ2-7; D is uncertain. Germline CDR1 SGHKS, CDR2 YYEKEE (reference sequence). V dropped 2 bases and J dropped 2 bases, with 11 bases sitting between them. The CDR3 runs to 14 residues.

This clonotype has at least ten counts. V gene TRBV7-8 combines with J gene TRBJ1-1, with 11 bases identical to TRBD1. Germline V gene lookup returns CDR1 SGHVS and CDR2 FQNEAQ. Unmatched junction bases numbered 6, after V lost 2 bases and J lost 4 bases. This CDR3 is built from 16 residues. In DNA, the CDR3 is TGTGCCAGCAGCTTATTCTCGGACAGGGGGCTCACTGAAGCTTTCTTT. Its protein product is CASSLFSDRGLTEAFF.

The sample holds a few counts of this clonotype. The CDR3 DNA reads TGCGCCAGCAGCCTTTGGAGGGACATCCCCTACGAGCAGTACTTC. Translating it yields CASSLWRDIPYEQYF. This chain uses TRBV4-3 with TRBJ2-7; D assignment may be TRBD1 or TRBD2 (6 bases each). This CDR3 contains 15 residues. Per germline, CDR1 LGHNA and CDR2 YSLEER. The V end lost 4 bases, the J end lost 2 bases, and 15 bases lay between the germline ends.

The V gene is TRBV10-3, the J gene TRBJ1-1, with 7 positions matching TRBD1. The germline gives CDR1 ENHRY, CDR2 SYGVKD. Germline trimming cut 0 bases from V and 1 base from J; bases unmatched to any gene: 11. The CDR3 has 18 residues. The DNA of the CDR3 is TGTGCCATCAGTGAGTCGATGACAGGGAACATGAAGAACACTGAAGCTTTCTTT. This gives the protein CAISESMTGNMKNTEAFF.

This clonotype was counted a few times. The chain uses TRBV2 and TRBJ2-3, with D tentatively TRBD1 (5 bases). The germline V and J ends were trimmed by 3 bases and 5 bases, with 12 bases remaining between them. From germline, CDR1 is SNHLY and CDR2 FYNNEI. This CDR3 comprises 14 residues. Written as DNA, the CDR3 is TGTGCCAGCAGTGACTCCAGGGATGGAGATACGCAGTATTTT. This translates into CASSDSRDGDTQYF. The full variable domain, its missing parts supplied by reference TRBV2 and TRBJ2-3, is EPEVTQTPSHQVTQMGQEVILRCVPISNHLYFYWYRQILGQKVEFLVSFYNNEISEKSEIFDDQFSVERPDGSNFTLKIRSTKLEDSAMYFCASSDSRDGDTQYFGPGTRLTVL.

The chain carries TRBV20-1 and TRBJ2-7; 7 positions agree with TRBD2. The germline V gene has CDR1 DFQATT and CDR2 SNEGSKA (reference sequence). This CDR3 has 17 amino acids. V lost 2 bases and J lost 4; bases outside the gene matches: 17. Here the CDR3 reads CSARKAPGSGNSYEQYF. The CDR3 nucleotides read TGCAGTGCTAGAAAGGCCCCCGGAAGCGGGAATTCGTACGAGCAGTACTTC.

The gene calls are TRBV28 and TRBJ2-2, with D possibly TRBD1 on 6 matching bases. Germline CDR1 and CDR2: MDHEN and SYDVKM. The CDR3 loop spans 14 amino acids. V was pared by 8 bases and J by 11 bases, with 21 bases between. In DNA form, the CDR3 reads TGTGCCAGCCAGGACAGTACCTTCCTCGGAGAGCTGTTTTTT. This sequence encodes CASQDSTFLGELFF.

This clonotype was detected many times. The V call is TRBV7-2, the J call TRBJ2-6; 10 positions agree with TRBD1. V was pared by 5 bases and J by 4 bases, with 8 bases of the junction left unmatched. The CDR3 is 17 amino acids. Germline V gene sequence: CDR1 SGHTA, CDR2 FQGNSA. The CDR3 nucleotides read TGTGCCAGCAGCAACCGGGACAGGGGAGCCGGGGCCAACGTCCTGACTTTC. This codes for CASSNRDRGAGANVLTF.

V and J are TRBV19 and TRBJ2-5, with TRBD2 matching over 10 bases. J lost 2 bases, V lost 2 bases, and 5 bases had no gene match. Germline V gene sequence: CDR1 LNHDA, CDR2 SQIVND (reference sequence). The CDR3 is 16 amino acids. CDR3 loop: CASSIWVSGGQETQYF. The CDR3 DNA is TGTGCCAGTAGTATATGGGTTAGCGGGGGGCAAGAGACCCAGTACTTC.

This clonotype was seen at least ten times. The V call is TRBV28, the J call TRBJ1-1; D unresolved. The V and J ends lost 7 bases and 1 base respectively, with 10 bases between them. The germline CDR1 and CDR2 sequences are MDHEN and SYDVKM. The CDR3 consists of 13 residues. The CDR3 nucleotides are TGTGCCAGCACCCGGTCGCGGAACACTGAAGCTTTCTTT. It specifies CASTRSRNTEAFF. Complete variable domain (other parts from reference TRBV28 and TRBJ1-1): DVKVTQSSRYLVKRTGEKVFLECVQDMDHENMFWYRQDPGLGLRLIYFSYDVKMKEKGDIPEGYSVSREKKERFSLILESASTNQTSMYLCASTRSRNTEAFFGQGTRLTVV.

The rearrangement joins TRBV20-1 to TRBJ2-7, with 8 bases lining up with TRBD2. The germline V gene encodes CDR1 DFQATT and CDR2 SNEGSKA (reference sequence). J gave up 5 bases and V 8 bases, and 14 bases lay outside the gene matches. The CDR3 covers 14 residues. CDR3 residues: CSTPKRGSVDEQYF. The CDR3 DNA is TGCAGTACTCCCAAGCGGGGGAGCGTTGACGAGCAGTACTTC.

This clonotype was seen a handful of times. This chain links TRBV2 with TRBJ2-7; D is unresolved. This CDR3 contains 13 residues. CDR1 is SNHLY and CDR2 is FYNNEI in the germline V gene. V dropped 8 bases and J dropped 5 bases, with 16 bases sitting between them. In DNA, the CDR3 is TGTGCCAGCGGTTTAGGCCAAGCGCACGAGCAGTACTTC. The encoded protein is CASGLGQAHEQYF.

This clonotype was seen ten or more times. This chain uses TRBV11-2 with TRBJ1-2; 9 bases line up with TRBD1. The CDR3 has 14 amino acids. Germline CDR1 SGHAT, CDR2 FQNNGV. The ends lost 4 bases at V and 4 bases at J; junction bases unmatched: 4. The CDR3 loop is CASSSGTGTYGYTF. The CDR3 DNA follows: TGTGCCAGCAGCTCCGGGACAGGGACCTATGGCTACACCTTC.

The CDR3 loop reads CASKGGTSGRHEQFF. The CDR3 DNA follows: TGTGCCAGCAAGGGAGGGACTAGCGGGAGGCATGAGCAGTTCTTC. The chain has TRBV6-1 and TRBJ2-1; 15 positions agree with TRBD2. The germline CDR1 and CDR2 sequences are MNHNS and SASEGT. The CDR3 is made up of 15 amino acids. The junction had 6 bases not matched to a gene; V was cut back by 7 bases and J by 8 bases.

This clonotype has only a few counts. This chain joins TRBV5-4 and TRBJ2-7; D gene ambiguous. CDR1 and CDR2 (germline): SGHNT, YYREEE (reference sequence). The CDR3 contains 12 residues. Trimming left V 2 bases short and J 7 bases short, with 10 bases between. CDR3 in DNA: TGTGCCAGCAGCTTTGGACGGGCAGAGCAGTACTTC. This gives the protein CASSFGRAEQYF.

This clonotype was observed many times. This chain uses TRBV7-2 with TRBJ1-3; D not resolved. There are 15 residues in the CDR3. V lost 5 bases, J lost 0 bases, and 11 bases lay in between. In germline, CDR1 is SGHTA, CDR2 FQGNSA. CDR3 amino acids: CASSPNIDSGNTIYF. CDR3 nucleotide sequence: TGTGCCAGCAGCCCCAACATAGACTCTGGAAACACCATATATTTT.

This clonotype was detected ten times or more. This chain uses TRBV28 with TRBJ1-2; D is uncertain. The germline V gene encodes CDR1 MDHEN and CDR2 SYDVKM. The CDR3 is 13 residues long. Trimming shortened V by 10 bases and J by 2 bases, and 14 bases separated the two germline ends. The CDR3 region is CATRGVTNYGYTF. Here the CDR3 DNA reads TGTGCCACCCGGGGAGTGACAAACTATGGCTACACCTTC.

In regard to this clonotype: Relative to the germline gene, one junction end is altered; a read error may explain this. The J gene is TRBJ2-5, the V gene TRBV7-2, with 8 bases aligning to TRBD1. Germline CDR1 SGHTA, CDR2 FQGNSA. The CDR3 extends over 15 amino acids. The CDR3 loop is CAGSATRTGWETQYF. CDR3 DNA: TGTGCCGGCAGCGCCACCCGGACAGGGTGGGAGACCCAGTACTTC.

This clonotype has only a few counts. This rearrangement joins TRBV10-3 to TRBJ1-5; 9 bases map to TRBD1. This CDR3 contains 14 residues. V was clipped by 3 bases and J by 8 bases; unmatched bases: 5. Germline-derived CDR1 and CDR2 are ENHRY and SYGVKD. The CDR3 DNA reads as TGTGCCATCAGTGACCTGACAGGGGGTGAGCCCCAGCATTTT. It encodes CAISDLTGGEPQHF.

V is TRBV20-1 and J is TRBJ1-1; possibly TRBD1 for D (6 bases). The CDR3 is 13 amino acids. CDR1 is DFQATT, CDR2 SNEGSKA, per germline (reference sequence). V lost 2 bases, J lost 4 bases, and 11 bases lay in between. CDR3 nucleotide sequence: TGCAGTGCTAGACCCCAGGGGTTCACTGAAGCTTTCTTT. This encodes CSARPQGFTEAFF.

The sample holds many counts of this clonotype. The rearrangement links TRBV5-1 to TRBJ1-1, with unresolved D. Germline V CDR1 and CDR2: SGHRS, YFSETQ. V was pared by 9 bases and J by 0 bases, with 12 bases between. CDR3 size: 13 residues. DNA of the CDR3: TGCGCCACCAGGAACGGCATGAACACTGAAGCTTTCTTT. This codes for CATRNGMNTEAFF.

The chain has TRBV5-1 and TRBJ2-3; 8 nucleotides align to TRBD2. This CDR3 spans 15 amino acids. The germline V gene has CDR1 SGHRS and CDR2 YFSETQ. The ends lost 0 bases at V and 6 bases at J; junction bases unmatched: 6. CDR3 sequence reads: CASSLEGGRHDTQYF. CDR3 DNA sequence: TGCGCCAGCAGCTTGGAAGGCGGGAGGCACGATACGCAGTATTTT.

The J gene is TRBJ1-4, the V gene TRBV6-1; D possibly corresponds to TRBD1 (5 bases). V shed 7 bases and J shed 10 bases, with 19 bases lying between them. The CDR3 length is 14 residues. In germline, CDR1 is MNHNS, CDR2 SASEGT. The CDR3 DNA reads as TGTGCCAGCAAGATGACAGCTTCGGTGGGAAAACTGTTTTTT. Its protein product is CASKMTASVGKLFF.